This TCR beta chain was sequenced during a study of response to subunit inactivated influenza vaccine. Study-wide results and caveats: The authors put forward the suggestion that each seasonal influenza vaccination may bring in only a limited number of new T cells.

The CDR3 totals 13 residues. Germline-derived CDR1 and CDR2 are SQVTM and ANQGSEA. The V gene lost 7 bases and the J gene lost 2 bases, with 11 bases spanning the gap. From the RT-PCR reads, TCRdb called clonotypes with MiXCR, one entry per CDR3 protein. The repertoire holds about 780,000 distinct CDR3 sequences, about a fifth seen once, with under 13% in the top ten. Details on this clonotype: Its target is unknown.

The receptor's source is a man aged 45-65 years who received an inactivated influenza vaccine. This chain connects TRBV29-1 to TRBJ2-2, with D unclear. The material sequenced was PBMCs from blood, taken about 5 days after vaccination. CDR3 region: CSAHPDNTGELFF. CDR3 DNA sequence: TGCAGCGCACACCCCGACAACACCGGGGAGCTGTTTTTT.